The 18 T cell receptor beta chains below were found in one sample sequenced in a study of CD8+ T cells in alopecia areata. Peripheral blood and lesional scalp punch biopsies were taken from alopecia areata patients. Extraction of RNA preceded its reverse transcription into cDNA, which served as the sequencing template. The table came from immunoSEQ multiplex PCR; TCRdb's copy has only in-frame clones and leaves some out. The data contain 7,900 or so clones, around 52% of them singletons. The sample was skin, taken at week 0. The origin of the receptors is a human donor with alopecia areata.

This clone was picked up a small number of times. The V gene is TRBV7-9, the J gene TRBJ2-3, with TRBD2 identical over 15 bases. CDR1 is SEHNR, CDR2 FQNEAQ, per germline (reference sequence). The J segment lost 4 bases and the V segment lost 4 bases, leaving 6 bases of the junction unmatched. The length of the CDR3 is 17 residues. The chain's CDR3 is CASSYGTSGRSADTQYF. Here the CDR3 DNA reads TGTGCCAGCAGCTATGGGACTAGCGGGAGGTCGGCAGATACGCAGTATTTT.

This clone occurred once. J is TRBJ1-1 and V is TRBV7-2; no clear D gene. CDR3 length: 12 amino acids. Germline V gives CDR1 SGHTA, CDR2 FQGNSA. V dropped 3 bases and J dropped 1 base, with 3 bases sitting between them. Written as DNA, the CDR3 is TGTGCCAGCAGCTTTGGGAACACTGAAGCTTTCTTT. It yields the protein CASSFGNTEAFF. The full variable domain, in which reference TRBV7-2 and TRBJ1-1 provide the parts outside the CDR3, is GAGVSQSPSNKVTEKGKDVELRCDPISGHTALYWYRQSLGQGLEFLIYFQGNSAPDKSGLPSDRFSAERTGGSVSTLTIQRTQQEDSAVYLCASSFGNTEAFFGQGTRLTVV.

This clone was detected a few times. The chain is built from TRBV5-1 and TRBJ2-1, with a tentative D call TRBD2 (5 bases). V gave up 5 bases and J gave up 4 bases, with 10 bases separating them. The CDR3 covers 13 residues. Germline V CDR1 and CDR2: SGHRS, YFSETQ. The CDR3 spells CASRDTSYNEQFF. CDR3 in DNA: TGCGCCAGCAGGGATACTAGTTACAATGAGCAGTTCTTC.

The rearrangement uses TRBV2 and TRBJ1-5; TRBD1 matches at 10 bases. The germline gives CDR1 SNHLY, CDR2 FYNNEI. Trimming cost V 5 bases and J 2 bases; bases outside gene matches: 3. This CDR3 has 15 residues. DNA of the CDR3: TGTGCCAGCAGTACCGGGACAGGGGGCAATCAGCCCCAGCATTTT. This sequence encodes CASSTGTGGNQPQHF.

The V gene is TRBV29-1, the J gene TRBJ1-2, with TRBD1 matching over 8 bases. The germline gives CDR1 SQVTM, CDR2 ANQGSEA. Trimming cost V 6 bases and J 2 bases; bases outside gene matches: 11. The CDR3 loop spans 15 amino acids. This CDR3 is CSVGTGDSRNYGYTF. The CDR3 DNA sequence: TGCAGCGTGGGGACAGGCGACTCGAGGAACTATGGCTACACCTTC.

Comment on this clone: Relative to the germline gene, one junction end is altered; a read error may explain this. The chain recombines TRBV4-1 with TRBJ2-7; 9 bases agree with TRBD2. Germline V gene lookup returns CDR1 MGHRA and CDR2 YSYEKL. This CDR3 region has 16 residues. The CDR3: CASSRVPGLAASEQYF. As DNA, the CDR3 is TGTGCCAGCAGCCGAGTACCGGGACTAGCTGCCAGCGAGCAGTACTTC.

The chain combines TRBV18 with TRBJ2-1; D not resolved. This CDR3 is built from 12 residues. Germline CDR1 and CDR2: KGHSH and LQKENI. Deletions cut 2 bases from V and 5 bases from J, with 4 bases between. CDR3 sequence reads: CASSPEDNEQFF. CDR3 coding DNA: TGTGCCAGCTCACCAGAGGACAATGAGCAGTTCTTC. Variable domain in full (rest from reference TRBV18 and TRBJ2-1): NAGVMQNPRHLVRRRGQEARLRCSPMKGHSHVYWYRQLPEEGLKFMVYLQKENIIDESGMPKERFSAEFPKEGPSILRIQQVVRGDSAAYFCASSPEDNEQFFGPGTRLTVL.

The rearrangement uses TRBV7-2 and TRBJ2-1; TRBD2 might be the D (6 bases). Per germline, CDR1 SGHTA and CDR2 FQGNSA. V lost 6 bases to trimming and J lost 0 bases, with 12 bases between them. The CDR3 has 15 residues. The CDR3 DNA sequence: TGTGCCAGCAGTCCGGGAGTTAGCTCCTACAATGAGCAGTTCTTC. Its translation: CASSPGVSSYNEQFF. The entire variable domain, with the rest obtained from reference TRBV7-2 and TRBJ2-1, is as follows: GAGVSQSPSNKVTEKGKDVELRCDPISGHTALYWYRQSLGQGLEFLIYFQGNSAPDKSGLPSDRFSAERTGGSVSTLTIQRTQQEDSAVYLCASSPGVSSYNEQFFGPGTRLTVL.

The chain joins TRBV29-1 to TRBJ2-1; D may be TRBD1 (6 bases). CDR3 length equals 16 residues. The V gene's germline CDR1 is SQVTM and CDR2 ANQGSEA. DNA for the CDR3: TGCAGTTTCCTCCAAAGGGGGTTTGGGTCCTACAATGAGCAGTTCTTC. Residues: CSFLQRGFGSYNEQFF.

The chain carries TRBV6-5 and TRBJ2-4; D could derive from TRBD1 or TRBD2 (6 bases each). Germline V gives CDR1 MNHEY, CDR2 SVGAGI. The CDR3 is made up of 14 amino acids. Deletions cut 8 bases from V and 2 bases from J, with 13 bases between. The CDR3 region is CASGGPGTKNIQYF. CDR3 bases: TGTGCCAGCGGGGGGCCAGGAACCAAAAACATTCAGTACTTC.

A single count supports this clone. CDR3 sequence (DNA): TGCGCCAGCAGCCCCGGGTTAGTTCTTTTAGAGACCCAGTACTTC. It yields the protein CASSPGLVLLETQYF. The chain has TRBV5-1 and TRBJ2-5; D call uncertain. V shed 4 bases and J shed 4 bases, with 17 bases lying between them. Germline CDR1 and CDR2: SGHRS and YFSETQ. The length of the CDR3 is 15 residues.

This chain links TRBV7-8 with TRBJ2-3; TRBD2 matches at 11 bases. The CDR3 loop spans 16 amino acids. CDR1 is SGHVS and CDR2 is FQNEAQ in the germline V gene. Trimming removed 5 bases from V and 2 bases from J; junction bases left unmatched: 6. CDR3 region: CASSHGTSGFTDTQYF. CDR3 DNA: TGTGCCAGCAGCCATGGGACTAGCGGATTCACAGATACGCAGTATTTT.

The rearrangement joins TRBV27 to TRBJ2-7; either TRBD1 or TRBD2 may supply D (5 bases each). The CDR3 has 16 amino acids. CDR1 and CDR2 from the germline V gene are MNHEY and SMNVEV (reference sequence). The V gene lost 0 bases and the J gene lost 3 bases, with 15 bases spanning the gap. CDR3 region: CASSLSIPGGSYEQYF. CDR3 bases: TGTGCCAGCAGTTTATCGATCCCTGGGGGTAGCTACGAGCAGTACTTC.

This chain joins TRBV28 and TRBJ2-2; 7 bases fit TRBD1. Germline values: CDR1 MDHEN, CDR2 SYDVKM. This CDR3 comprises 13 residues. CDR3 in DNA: TGTGCAGTACAGGGGAAGAGTGCCGGGGAGCTGTTTTTT. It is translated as CAVQGKSAGELFF.

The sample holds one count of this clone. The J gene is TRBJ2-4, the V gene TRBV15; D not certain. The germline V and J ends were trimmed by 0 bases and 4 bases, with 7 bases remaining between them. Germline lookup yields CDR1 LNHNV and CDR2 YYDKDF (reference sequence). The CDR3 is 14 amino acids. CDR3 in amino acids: CATSRDGQKNIQYF. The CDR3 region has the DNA TGTGCCACCAGCAGAGATGGGCAGAAAAACATTCAGTACTTC.

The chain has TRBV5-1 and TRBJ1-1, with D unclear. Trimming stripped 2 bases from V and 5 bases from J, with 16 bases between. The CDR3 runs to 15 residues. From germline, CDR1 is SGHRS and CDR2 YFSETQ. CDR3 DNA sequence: TGCGCCAGCAGCTTAATCGGAACCACGCTAACTGAAGCTTTCTTT. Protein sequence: CASSLIGTTLTEAFF.

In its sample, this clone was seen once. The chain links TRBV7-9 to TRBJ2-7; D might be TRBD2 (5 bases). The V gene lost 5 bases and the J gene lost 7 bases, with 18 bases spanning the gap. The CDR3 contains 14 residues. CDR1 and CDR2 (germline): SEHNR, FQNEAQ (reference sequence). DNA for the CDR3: TGTGCCAGCAGCGAAACCACCTCTTCGGGAGAGCAGTACTTC. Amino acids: CASSETTSSGEQYF. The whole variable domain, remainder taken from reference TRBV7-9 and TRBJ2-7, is DTGVSQNPRHKITKRGQNVTFRCDPISEHNRLYWYRQTLGQGPEFLTYFQNEAQLEKSRLLSDRFSAERPKGSFSTLEIQRTEQGDSAMYLCASSETTSSGEQYFGPGTRLTVT.

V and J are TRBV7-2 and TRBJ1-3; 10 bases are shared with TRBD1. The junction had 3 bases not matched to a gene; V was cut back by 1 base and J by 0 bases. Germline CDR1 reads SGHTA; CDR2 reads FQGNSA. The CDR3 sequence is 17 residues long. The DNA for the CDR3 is TGTGCCAGCAGCTTAGGGGGACAGGGGATCTCTGGAAACACCATATATTTT. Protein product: CASSLGGQGISGNTIYF. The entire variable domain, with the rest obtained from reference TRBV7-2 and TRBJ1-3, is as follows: GAGVSQSPSNKVTEKGKDVELRCDPISGHTALYWYRQSLGQGLEFLIYFQGNSAPDKSGLPSDRFSAERTGGSVSTLTIQRTQQEDSAVYLCASSLGGQGISGNTIYFGEGSWLTVV.